This T cell receptor (beta chain) was sequenced in a study of T cell responses to AZD1222 COVID-19 vaccine. Study results and limitations: Donors in the cohort were predominantly white British and more often female, and clonal diversity was possibly underestimated.

Pooled together were second doses at about 4 or about 12 weeks. Details on this clone: Its antigen is unidentified.

Data came from immunoSEQ multiplex PCR; TCRdb stores just in-frame clones and leaves some out. Here the sample spans 200,000 or so clones, 80% to 95% being singletons. V was shortened by 5 bases and J by 0 bases, with 10 bases between the two germline ends. This CDR3 spans 14 amino acids. In germline, CDR1 is SGHRS, CDR2 YFSETQ. The chain carries TRBV5-1 and TRBJ2-3; tentatively, D is TRBD1 (6 bases). The material was peripheral blood, obtained 28 days after the second AZD1222 dose. The TCR comes from an adult who received the AZD1222 COVID-19 vaccine. For the CDR3, the DNA is TGCGCCAGCAGATGGGACATAAGCACAGATACGCAGTATTTT. Amino acid sequence: CASRWDISTDTQYF.